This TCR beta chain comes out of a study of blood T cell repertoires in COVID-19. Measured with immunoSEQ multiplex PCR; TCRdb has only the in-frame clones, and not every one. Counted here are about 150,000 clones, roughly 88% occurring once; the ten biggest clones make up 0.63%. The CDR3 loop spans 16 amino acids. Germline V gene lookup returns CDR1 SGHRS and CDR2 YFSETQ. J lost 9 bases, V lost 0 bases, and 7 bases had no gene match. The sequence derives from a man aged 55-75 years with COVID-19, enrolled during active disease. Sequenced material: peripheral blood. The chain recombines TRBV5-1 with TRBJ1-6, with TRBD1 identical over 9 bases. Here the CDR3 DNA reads TGCGCCAGCAGCTTGGCGGTGACAGGGGGATCTTCACCCCTCCACTTT. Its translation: CASSLAVTGGSSPLHF.